This TCR beta chain was sequenced for a study of neurological immune-mediated disorders (dated by TCRdb to the late 2010s). Study-level background: Among the 35 or so multiple sclerosis patients, relapsing-remitting MS was present in 31 and secondary progressive MS was present in 3. Peripheral blood TCR-beta repertoires from patients with HTLV-I-associated myelopathy (HAM/TSP), patients with multiple sclerosis, and healthy controls were compared in the study using UMI-based sequencing. The approximately 100 TCR-beta libraries included longitudinal samples, technical triplicates and paired sorted CD4+ and CD8+ T-cell subsets alongside PBMC samples. The cohort was made up of about 65 subjects, consisting of roughly 14 HAM/TSP patients, 34 multiple sclerosis patients and around 20 healthy controls. The full study reports these points: Across subjects, expanded clones never shared an identical CDR3 amino acid sequence, which suggests that the TCR-beta repertoires in every group were private. The highest TCR clonal expansion was observed in HAM/TSP patients, whereas the lowest was observed in MS patients, even when compared with healthy controls. Repertoires from 18 of 34 MS patients were grouped by phylogenetic analysis into a cluster of related CDR3 sequences, suggesting a possible repertoire-level signature. No association of the MS cluster with clinical or MRI features was observed, and the need for larger cohorts was stated by the authors.

cDNA was synthesized by template-switch 5'RACE using a primer with a 10-nucleotide random unique molecular identifier that tagged each TCR transcript. Each sequencing run produced over 190 million TCR-beta sequences covering 15-18 subjects. The RNeasy kit was used to extract total RNA. TCR-beta VDJ regions were amplified with primers for the TCR constant region and the 5'RACE anchor, using the KAPA Real-time Library Amplification kit. Sample indexes and Illumina adaptors were added in a first PCR, after which library yield was increased in a second PCR. After purification with Ampure beads, the TCR product of roughly 650 bp was size-selected on a 2% E-gel SizeSelection system. Before pooling, library quality was assessed on a Bioanalyzer, concentration was determined with Qubit, and library quantification was performed with the Kapa Library Quantification kit. An Illumina HiSeq 2500 was used to sequence the libraries paired-end at 2 x 150 bp. To increase sequence diversity, about 25-30% phiX was spiked into each library pool. Per the source publication's procedure: The UMI-based MiGEC pipeline processed quality-filtered reads and removed over 75% of raw TCR sequences during error correction. IMGT germline references were used for alignment of VDJ genes, and clonotypes were defined by a unique CDR3 amino acid sequence together with V-J genes. VDJtools evaluated clonal expansion, Shannon diversity and CDR3 relatedness (CalcPairwiseDistances, ClusterSamples); CLCbio workbench built phylogenetic trees. Using coefficient-of-variation modelling across technical triplicates, the study counted a clone as expanded if it had at least 8 unique UMIs. TCRdb reprocessed the public reads (quality trimming at Q25 with fastp, clone calling with MiXCR) and kept in-frame beta chains. Each CDR3 protein appears once, grouped with its most common genes and DNA. TCRdb, not the original authors, processed these V and J calls. This sample lists roughly 60,000 distinct CDR3 sequences; over 3.5% were detected once. 1.9% of the sample lies in the top ten.

The table lists this clonotype with many counts. Its target antigen remains unknown. No qualities accompany the bases; no much larger clone lies one base away. The germline V gene supplies CDR1 MDHEN and CDR2 SYDVKM. V is reduced by 6 bases and J by 5 bases, leaving a spacing of 11 bases between them. Reading from cysteine to phenylalanine, the CDR3 counts 13 amino acids. Only CDR3 DNA is held: 39 bases, read in frame from base 1. Sorted-subset TCR libraries were prepared from around 1 million sorted CD4+ or CD8+ T cells. The multiple sclerosis patients were enrolled in a US clinical protocol that evaluated disease progression with magnetic resonance imaging. Peripheral blood underwent Ficoll-Hypaque density gradient centrifugation to isolate PBMCs, which were then cryopreserved in liquid nitrogen. Paired sorted CD4+ and CD8+ subsets came from healthy controls, HAM/TSP patients and MS patients.

The TCR comes from a woman in her 40s with multiple sclerosis. Sequenced: CD4+ T cells from blood. This sequence uses TRBV28 and TRBJ1-3; there is no confident call for the D gene. The DNA reads as follows: TGTGCCAGCAGACTCCAACACCGAAACACCATATATTTT. Its product reads: CASRLQHRNTIYF.